Below, one T cell receptor beta chain is given with its context. This clonotype showed up many times. Its antigen is currently not known. One base away there is no much larger clone; base qualities are not given. Stable Graves' hyperthyroidism was defined as no progression to ophthalmopathy during 18 months of follow-up. The hyperthyroidism patients were between 18 and 65 years old and newly diagnosed, with a disease duration of less than 2 months. Exclusion was applied to patients with uncontrolled infections, other autoimmune diseases, pregnancy or lactation. Diagnoses were based on clinical symptoms, serum thyroxine and TRAb, thyroid ultrasound and orbital computed tomography. Trizol reagent was used to extract total RNA, and RNA quality was then checked on an Agilent 2100 Bioanalyzer. The TCR beta CDR3 regions were amplified from RNA transcripts. For the first round of RT-PCR on the TCR CDR3, the HTBI primer set was used together with the Qiagen OneStep RT-PCR kit. The libraries were constructed in a second round of multiplex PCR and then size-selected and purified. Paired-end sequencing of the libraries was performed with 100 bp reads on an Illumina HiSeq2000. In the original analysis: Raw data were processed with SOAPnuke, discarding reads with adapters, uncalled bases, mean Phred below 15, or no exact constant-primer or identifier match. COPE v1.2.5 was used to merge high-quality paired reads, and clonotypes were defined as unique nucleotide sequences. MiTCR v1.1 was used to align clonotypes to the IMGT TRBV, TRBD and TRBJ reference segments. The analysis included only V-J combinations with a frequency above 0.0001, which together covered more than 98% of the repertoires. The TCS score was defined as the ratio of F50 (clonal expansion) to E x V (chaos), calculated using BLOSUM62-based TCRdist between CDR3 peptides within each V-J. Welch's t-statistics and random forest reduced around 510 V-J features to 10 to 15, which were used in a naive Bayes classifier (R e1071). The public sequencing data were trimmed at Q25 with fastp and processed into clonotypes with MiXCR by TCRdb, which kept only in-frame beta chains. CDR3 protein duplicates are merged, each entry listing the most common genes and DNA. The V and J calls shown here were made by TCRdb, not taken from the authors' results. The sample table contains just over 550,000 distinct CDR3 sequences; only one count was recorded for about half of them. Together, the top ten hold just over 8% of the sample.

This sample is drawn from a study of T cells in Graves' hyperthyroidism and ophthalmopathy (dated by TCRdb to about 2019). For the wider study: To identify TCR V-J signatures that set the groups apart, the researchers used a discovery cohort of about a hundred patients, made up of about 44 with Graves' ophthalmopathy and 57 with stable Graves' hyperthyroidism. An independent validation cohort of fewer than 20 hyperthyroidism patients and more than 15 patients who later progressed to ophthalmopathy tested prospective prediction of ophthalmopathy. The approximately 97 discovery patients were randomly divided into training and test sets at a 7:3 ratio. In addition, the study compared T-cell repertoires in thyroid tissue and in blood from roughly six Graves' hyperthyroidism patients. Once sampling was done, hyperthyroidism patients were given methimazole at a starting dose of 30 mg daily, whereas ophthalmopathy patients were given high-dose intravenous methylprednisolone. The paper reports TCR Vbeta CDR3 sequencing of some 140 peripheral blood samples: approximately 41 ophthalmopathy, fewer than 80 hyperthyroidism and around 17 progressor patients. The paper as a whole reports these results and caveats: Blood samples also contained most of the expanded thyroid clonotypes (frequency above 0.001), which suggests that blood repertoires may reflect thyroid immune responses. No statistical method was used to set the sample size in advance, and investigators knew the group allocation. In validation, the model predicted progression to ophthalmopathy a median of roughly 6.1 months before onset, with roughly 68% sensitivity and about 75% specificity. Ophthalmopathy was separated from stable hyperthyroidism by a 13 V-J signature model, with approximately 86% sensitivity and about 84% specificity obtained in cross-validation and 80%/75% obtained in testing.

CDR1 is given as SNHLY and CDR2 as FYNNEI, both from the germline V gene. V is pared back by 7 bases and J by 0 bases, with 10 bases lying between the germline termini. The CDR3 sequence holds 14 residues, the cysteine and phenylalanine included. Of all the DNA, just the CDR3 is kept, 42 bases in frame from base 1. The rearranged segments are TRBV2 and TRBJ1-5; no confident D gene assignment can be made. The clonotype was recovered from a woman aged 18-29 years with Graves' hyperthyroidism. Donor details come from another sample of the same person, matched by shared clones. The sample comprised peripheral blood or thyroid tissue (not recorded which). The DNA sequence reads TGTGCCAGCACCATGGGGTTTAGCAATCAGCCCCAGCATTTT. Its protein reads: CASTMGFSNQPQHF.